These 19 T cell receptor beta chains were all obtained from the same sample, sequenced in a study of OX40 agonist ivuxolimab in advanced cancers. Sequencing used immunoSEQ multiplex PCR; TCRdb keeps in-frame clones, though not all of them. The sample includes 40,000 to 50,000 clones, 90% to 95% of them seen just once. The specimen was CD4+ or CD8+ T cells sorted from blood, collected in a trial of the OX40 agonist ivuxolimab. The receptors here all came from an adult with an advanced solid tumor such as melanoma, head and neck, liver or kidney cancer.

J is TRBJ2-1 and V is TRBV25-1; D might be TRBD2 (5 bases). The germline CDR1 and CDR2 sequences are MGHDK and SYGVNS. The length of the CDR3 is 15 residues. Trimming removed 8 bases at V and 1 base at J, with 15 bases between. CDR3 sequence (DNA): TGTGCCAGCGGAGAGCGGACTCATTCCTACAATGAGCAGTTCTTC. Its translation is CASGERTHSYNEQFF.

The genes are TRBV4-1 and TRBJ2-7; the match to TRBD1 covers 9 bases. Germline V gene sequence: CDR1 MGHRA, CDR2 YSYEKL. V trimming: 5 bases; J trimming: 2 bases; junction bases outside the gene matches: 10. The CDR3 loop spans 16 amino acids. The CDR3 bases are TGCGCCAGCAGCGCCCCCGACAGGGGGGCCCCCTACGAGCAGTACTTC. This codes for CASSAPDRGAPYEQYF.

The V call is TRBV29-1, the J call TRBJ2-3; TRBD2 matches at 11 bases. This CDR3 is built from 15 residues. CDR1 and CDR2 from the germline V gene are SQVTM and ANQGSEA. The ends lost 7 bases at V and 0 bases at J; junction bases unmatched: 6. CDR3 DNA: TGCAGCGCCCCACTAGCGGGAGTTAGCACAGATACGCAGTATTTT. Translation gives CSAPLAGVSTDTQYF.

This CDR3 reads CASSVEAGTNQPQHF. The CDR3 bases are TGTGCCAGCAGCGTAGAAGCAGGGACCAATCAGCCCCAGCATTTT. The chain employs TRBV9 and TRBJ1-5; perhaps TRBD1 as D (5 bases). CDR1 SGDLS and CDR2 YYNGEE come from the germline V gene. V was trimmed by 0 bases and J by 3 bases, leaving 10 bases between them. There are 15 residues in the CDR3.

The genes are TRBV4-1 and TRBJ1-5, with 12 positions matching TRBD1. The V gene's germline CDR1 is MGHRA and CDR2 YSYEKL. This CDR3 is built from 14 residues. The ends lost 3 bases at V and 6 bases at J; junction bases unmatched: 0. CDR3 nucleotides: TGCGCCAGCAGCCAGGGACAGGGGGCTCAGCCCCAGCATTTT. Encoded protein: CASSQGQGAQPQHF.

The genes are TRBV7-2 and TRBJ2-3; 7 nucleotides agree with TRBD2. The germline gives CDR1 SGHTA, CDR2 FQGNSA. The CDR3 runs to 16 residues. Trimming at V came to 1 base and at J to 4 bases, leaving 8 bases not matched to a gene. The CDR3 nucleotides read TGTGCCAGCAGCTTAGTGGTGGGAGGGCCCGCAGATACGCAGTATTTT. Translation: CASSLVVGGPADTQYF.

CDR3: CASSSTGAHYEQYV. Written as DNA, the CDR3 is TGTGCCAGCAGTTCTACGGGGGCGCACTACGAGCAGTACGTC. This chain uses TRBV7-9 with TRBJ2-7; perhaps D is TRBD1 or TRBD2 (6 bases each). Germline CDR1 and CDR2: SEHNR and FQNEAQ (reference sequence). The CDR3 extends over 14 amino acids. V lost 6 bases, J lost 3 bases, and 15 bases lay in between.

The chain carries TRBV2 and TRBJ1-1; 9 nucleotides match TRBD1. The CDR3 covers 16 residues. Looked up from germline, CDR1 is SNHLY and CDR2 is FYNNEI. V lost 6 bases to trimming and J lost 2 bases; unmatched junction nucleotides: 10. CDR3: CASRATGTGYNTEAFF. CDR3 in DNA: TGTGCCAGCAGAGCGACCGGGACAGGGTATAACACTGAAGCTTTCTTT.

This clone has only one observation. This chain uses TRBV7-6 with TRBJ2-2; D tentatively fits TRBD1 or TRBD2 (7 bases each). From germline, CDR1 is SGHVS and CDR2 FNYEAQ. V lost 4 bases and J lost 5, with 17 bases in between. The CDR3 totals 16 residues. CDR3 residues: CASSSATGEGTGELFF. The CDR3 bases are TGTGCCAGCAGCTCCGCAACAGGGGAGGGGACCGGGGAGCTGTTTTTT.

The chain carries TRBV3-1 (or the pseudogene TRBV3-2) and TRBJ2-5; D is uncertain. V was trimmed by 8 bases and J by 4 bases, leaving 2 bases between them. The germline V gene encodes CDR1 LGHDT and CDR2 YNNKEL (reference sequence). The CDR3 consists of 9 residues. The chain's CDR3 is CASGETQYF. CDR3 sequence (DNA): TGTGCCAGCGGAGAGACCCAGTACTTC.

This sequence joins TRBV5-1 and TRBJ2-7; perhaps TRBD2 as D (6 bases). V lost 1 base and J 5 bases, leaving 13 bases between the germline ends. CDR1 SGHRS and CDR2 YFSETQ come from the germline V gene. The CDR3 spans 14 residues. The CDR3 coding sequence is TGCGCCAGCAGCTTGATGCGGGATACCCACGAGCAGTACTTC. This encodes CASSLMRDTHEQYF.

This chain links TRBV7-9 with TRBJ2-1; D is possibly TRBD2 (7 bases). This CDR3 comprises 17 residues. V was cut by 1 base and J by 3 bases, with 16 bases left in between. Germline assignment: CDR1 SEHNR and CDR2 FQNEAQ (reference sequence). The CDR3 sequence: CASSLGSGGPFYNEQFF. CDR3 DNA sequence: TGTGCCAGCAGCTTAGGGTCCGGGGGGCCCTTCTACAATGAGCAGTTCTTC.

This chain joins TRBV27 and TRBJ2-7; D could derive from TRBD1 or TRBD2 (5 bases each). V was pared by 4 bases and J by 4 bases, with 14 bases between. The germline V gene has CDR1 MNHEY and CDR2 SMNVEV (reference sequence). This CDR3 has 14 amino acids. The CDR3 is CASSWGPPPYEQYV. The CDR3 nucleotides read TGTGCCAGCAGTTGGGGACCGCCGCCTTACGAGCAGTACGTC.

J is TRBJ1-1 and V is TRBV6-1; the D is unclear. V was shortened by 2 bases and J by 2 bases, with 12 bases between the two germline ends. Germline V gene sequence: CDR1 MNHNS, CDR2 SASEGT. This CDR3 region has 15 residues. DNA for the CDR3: TGTGCCAGCAGTGAAAACCCCCGGGCCAACACTGAAGCTTTCTTT. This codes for CASSENPRANTEAFF.

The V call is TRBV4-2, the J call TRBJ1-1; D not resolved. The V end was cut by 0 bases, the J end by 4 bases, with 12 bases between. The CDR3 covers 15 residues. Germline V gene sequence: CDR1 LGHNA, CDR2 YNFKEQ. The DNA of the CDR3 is TGTGCCAGCAGCCAAGACGACCGGGCCCGCACTGAAGCTTTCTTT. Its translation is CASSQDDRARTEAFF.

This CDR3 reads CASSLLGLAETQYF. CDR3 DNA sequence: TGTGCCAGCAGCTTGCTCGGACTAGCAGAGACCCAGTACTTC. This sequence joins TRBV7-8 and TRBJ2-5; 8 nucleotides line up with TRBD2. The CDR3 is 14 amino acids. Germline V gene sequence: CDR1 SGHVS, CDR2 FQNEAQ. V shed 3 bases and J 4 bases; nucleotides not matched to a gene: 4.

CDR3 bases: TGTGCCAGTAGTATCACCCTCTCCTACGAGCAGTACGTC. It yields the protein CASSITLSYEQYV. The chain combines TRBV19 with TRBJ2-7; D call uncertain. Germline V gives CDR1 LNHDA, CDR2 SQIVND (reference sequence). With 3 bases removed from V and 0 bases from J, the gap between germline ends came to 6 bases. This CDR3 contains 13 residues.

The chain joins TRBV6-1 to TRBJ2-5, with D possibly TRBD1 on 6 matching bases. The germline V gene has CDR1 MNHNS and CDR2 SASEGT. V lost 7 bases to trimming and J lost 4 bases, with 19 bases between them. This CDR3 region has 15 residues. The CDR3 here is CASNKRGGFGETQYF. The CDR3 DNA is TGTGCCAGCAATAAACGAGGGGGATTCGGAGAGACCCAGTACTTC.

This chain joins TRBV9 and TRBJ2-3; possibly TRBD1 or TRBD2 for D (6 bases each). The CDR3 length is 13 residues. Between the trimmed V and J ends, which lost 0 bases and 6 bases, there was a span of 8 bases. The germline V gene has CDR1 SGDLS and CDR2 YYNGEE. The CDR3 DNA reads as TGTGCCAGCAGCGTAGGGGGGGCTGATACGCAGTATTTT. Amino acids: CASSVGGADTQYF.